The entry that follows covers one T cell receptor beta chain sequence. The antigen is unknown. The data belong to a study of OX40 agonist ivuxolimab in advanced cancers. Study-level points and caveats: At 0.1 to 3.0 mg/kg, CD4+ and CD8+ blood T cells expanded clonally by week 6.

Assay used: immunoSEQ multiplex PCR; TCRdb lists only in-frame clones, some missing. The data contain tens of thousands of clones, over 90% of them seen just once; the ten biggest clones take up roughly 6.4%. The investigators sampled blood at baseline, at cycle 4 day 1, and at cycle 7 day 1. This CDR3 region has 14 residues. Germline V gene data show CDR1 as MNHEY and CDR2 as SVGAGI. J gave up 6 bases and V 2 bases, and 7 bases lay outside the gene matches. The material was CD4+ or CD8+ T cells sorted from blood, obtained in a trial of the OX40 agonist ivuxolimab. The TCR originated in an adult with an advanced solid tumor such as melanoma, head and neck, liver or kidney cancer. The genes are TRBV6-5 and TRBJ2-7, with 7 bases lining up with TRBD1. The CDR3 spells CASSYASQGVEQYF. In DNA form, the CDR3 reads TGTGCCAGCAGTTACGCGAGTCAGGGGGTCGAGCAGTACTTC.